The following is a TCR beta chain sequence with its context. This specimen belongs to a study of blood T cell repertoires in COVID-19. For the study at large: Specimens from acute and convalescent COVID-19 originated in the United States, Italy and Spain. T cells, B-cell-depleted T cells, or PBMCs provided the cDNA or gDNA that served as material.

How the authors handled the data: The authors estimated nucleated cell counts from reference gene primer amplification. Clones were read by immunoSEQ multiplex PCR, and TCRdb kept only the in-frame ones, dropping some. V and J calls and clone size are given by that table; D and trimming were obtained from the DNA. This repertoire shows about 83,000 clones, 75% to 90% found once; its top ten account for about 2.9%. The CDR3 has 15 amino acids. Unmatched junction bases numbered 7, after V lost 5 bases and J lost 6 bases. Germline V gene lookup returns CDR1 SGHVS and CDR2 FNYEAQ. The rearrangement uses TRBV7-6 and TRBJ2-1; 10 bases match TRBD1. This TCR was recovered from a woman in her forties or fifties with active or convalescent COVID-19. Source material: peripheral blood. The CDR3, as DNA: TGTGCCAGCAGCAATGCCGGGACAGGGGTCAATGAGCAGTTCTTC. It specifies CASSNAGTGVNEQFF.